The 20 T cell receptor beta chains below come from one sample, sequenced in a study of T cells in Graves' hyperthyroidism and ophthalmopathy. Using RNA transcripts as the source, TCR beta CDR3 regions were amplified. A set of HTBI primers served as the primers for a first-round RT-PCR of the TCR CDR3. One entry per CDR3 protein, called by TCRdb with MiXCR from the multiplex PCR reads. Of roughly 500,000 distinct CDR3 sequences in the sample, just over 45% were seen once. Material for sequencing was peripheral blood or thyroid tissue (not recorded which). The receptor source for this set is an adult woman with Graves' disease, either hyperthyroidism or ophthalmopathy (not recorded which).

This clonotype was observed many times. The genes are TRBV5-1 and TRBJ1-6, with no clear D. This CDR3 spans 12 amino acids. The germline gives CDR1 SGHRS, CDR2 YFSETQ. V was clipped by 4 bases and J by 10 bases, with 9 bases between them. This chain's CDR3 is CASSPGWSPLHF. CDR3 DNA sequence: TGCGCCAGCAGCCCGGGATGGTCACCCCTCCACTTT.

This clonotype was seen more than once but under ten times. The V and J genes are TRBV18 and TRBJ1-6; weak D call: TRBD1 (5 bases). The CDR3 has 15 residues. Deletions cut 4 bases from V and 5 bases from J, with 12 bases between. In germline, CDR1 is KGHSH, CDR2 LQKENI. CDR3 amino acids: CASSRNTGDNSPLHF. CDR3 coding DNA: TGTGCCAGCTCACGAAACACAGGAGATAATTCACCCCTCCACTTT.

The chain's CDR3 is CASSLARGAGGYTF. In DNA, the CDR3 is TGTGCCAGCAGCTTGGCGCGGGGGGCTGGTGGCTACACCTTC. This chain uses TRBV7-9 with TRBJ1-2; TRBD1 is a possible D gene (6 bases). This CDR3 has 14 residues. Germline CDR1 reads SEHNR; CDR2 reads FQNEAQ (reference sequence). Trimming took off 3 bases at V and 7 bases at J, with 15 bases between the two ends.

This chain uses TRBV2 with TRBJ2-4, with D possibly matching TRBD2 (6 bases). Germline V gene sequence: CDR1 SNHLY, CDR2 FYNNEI. V lost 10 bases and J 14 bases, leaving 21 bases between the germline ends. The CDR3 runs to 12 residues. The chain's CDR3 is CATQRGLVGEYF. The DNA of the CDR3 is TGTGCCACACAAAGGGGACTGGTCGGGGAGTACTTC.

V and J are TRBV7-2 and TRBJ2-7, with a possible D match to TRBD2 (5 bases). V was trimmed by 0 bases and J by 6 bases, leaving 15 bases between them. The CDR3 spans 15 residues. Germline V gives CDR1 SGHTA, CDR2 FQGNSA. Here the CDR3 reads CASSLARGLGGEQYF. The CDR3 coding sequence is TGTGCCAGCAGCTTAGCGCGAGGGTTGGGTGGCGAGCAGTACTTC.

This rearrangement joins TRBV18 to TRBJ1-3, with a tentative D call TRBD1 (5 bases). CDR1 and CDR2 (germline): KGHSH, LQKENI. V gave up 3 bases and J gave up 0 bases, with 9 bases separating them. CDR3 length: 15 residues. CDR3 DNA: TGTGCCAGCTCACCGGGGACGGTCTCTGGAAACACCATATATTTT. It translates to CASSPGTVSGNTIYF. The full variable domain, completed using reference TRBV18 and TRBJ1-3, is NAGVMQNPRHLVRRRGQEARLRCSPMKGHSHVYWYRQLPEEGLKFMVYLQKENIIDESGMPKERFSAEFPKEGPSILRIQQVVRGDSAAYFCASSPGTVSGNTIYFGEGSWLTVV.

Ten or more counts support this clonotype. The CDR3 coding sequence is TGTGCCACCGGGAGGAGCTCCTACGAGCAGTACTTC. Amino acids: CATGRSSYEQYF. The rearrangement joins TRBV19 to TRBJ2-7, with 7 bases lining up with TRBD2. The V segment lost 10 bases and the J segment 0 bases; nucleotides outside the gene matches: 3. Germline V gene sequence: CDR1 LNHDA, CDR2 SQIVND (reference sequence). CDR3 size: 12 residues. The whole variable domain, remainder taken from reference TRBV19 and TRBJ2-7, is DGGITQSPKYLFRKEGQNVTLSCEQNLNHDAMYWYRQDPGQGLRLIYYSQIVNDFQKGDIAEGYSVSREKKESFPLTVTSAQKNPTAFYLCATGRSSYEQYFGPGTRLTVT.

This clonotype appeared many times. The chain couples TRBV19 to TRBJ2-3, with a tentative D call TRBD2 (6 bases). This CDR3 has 13 amino acids. Germline V gives CDR1 LNHDA, CDR2 SQIVND (reference sequence). Trimming cost V 10 bases and J 6 bases, with 17 bases left between them. The DNA of the CDR3 is TGTGCCACACGGGACTTTTTAAGTGATACGCAGTATTTT. Its protein is CATRDFLSDTQYF. Drawing the rest from reference TRBV19 and TRBJ2-3, the complete variable domain is DGGITQSPKYLFRKEGQNVTLSCEQNLNHDAMYWYRQDPGQGLRLIYYSQIVNDFQKGDIAEGYSVSREKKESFPLTVTSAQKNPTAFYLCATRDFLSDTQYFGPGTRLTVL.

This chain links TRBV20-1 with TRBJ1-5; 10 bases are shared with TRBD1. Looked up from germline, CDR1 is DFQATT and CDR2 is SNEGSKA (reference sequence). CDR3 size: 15 residues. With 6 bases clipped from V and 11 bases from J, the junction kept 16 bases outside the gene matches. CDR3 sequence reads: CSARRQGAWGETQHF. DNA for the CDR3: TGCAGTGCGCGCCGACAGGGGGCGTGGGGAGAGACCCAGCATTTT.

This clonotype occurred many times. J is TRBJ1-1 and V is TRBV7-8, with 7 bases that match TRBD1. The CDR3 totals 14 residues. J gave up 1 base and V 4 bases, and 3 bases lay outside the gene matches. Germline CDR1 and CDR2: SGHVS and FQNEAQ. As DNA, the CDR3 is TGTGCCAGCAGCTCTAGGGGGCCGAACACTGAAGCTTTCTTT. Translated, it gives CASSSRGPNTEAFF.

This clonotype has a count of ten or more. The chain recombines TRBV9 with TRBJ1-2, with TRBD1 matching 8 bases. There are 16 residues in the CDR3. The V gene's germline CDR1 is SGDLS and CDR2 YYNGEE. V lost 3 bases, J lost 5 bases, and 12 bases stayed unmatched. CDR3 in amino acids: CASSAQPWGTGYGYTF. DNA of the CDR3: TGTGCCAGCAGCGCCCAGCCCTGGGGGACAGGATATGGCTACACCTTC.

The CDR3, as DNA: TGTGCCAGCAGTTACTCCGACAGGGGAAATGAAAAACTGTTTTTT. It is translated as CASSYSDRGNEKLFF. The V call is TRBV2, the J call TRBJ1-4, with TRBD1 identical over 8 bases. Unmatched junction bases numbered 7, after V lost 5 bases and J lost 5 bases. Germline lookup yields CDR1 SNHLY and CDR2 FYNNEI. CDR3 length equals 15 residues.

The chain uses TRBV5-1 and TRBJ2-7; 10 bases are shared with TRBD2. Losses at the gene ends were 1 base for V and 2 bases for J; bases not matched to a gene: 6. Germline V gives CDR1 SGHRS, CDR2 YFSETQ. The CDR3 runs 16 residues. Written as DNA, the CDR3 is TGCGCCAGCAGCTTGTTCCTAGCGGGAGCGACCTACGAGCAGTACTTC. This translates into CASSLFLAGATYEQYF.

V usage is TRBV7-9 and J usage is TRBJ2-7, with unresolved D. Germline CDR1 is SEHNR and CDR2 is FQNEAQ (reference sequence). Trimming took 6 bases from V and 1 from J, leaving 10 bases between them. The CDR3 spans 13 residues. CDR3 residues: CASSSSHSYEQYF. In DNA, the CDR3 is TGTGCCAGCAGTTCTTCTCATTCCTACGAGCAGTACTTC.

The V call is TRBV9, the J call TRBJ1-1; D unclear. V was cut by 4 bases and J by 4 bases, with 8 bases left in between. The CDR3 runs 12 residues. Germline V gives CDR1 SGDLS, CDR2 YYNGEE. The CDR3 DNA follows: TGTGCCAGCAGCCCCACACTCACTGAAGCTTTCTTT. Protein sequence: CASSPTLTEAFF. Full variable domain (remainder filled in from reference TRBV9 and TRBJ1-1): DSGVTQTPKHLITATGQRVTLRCSPRSGDLSVYWYQQSLDQGLQFLIQYYNGEERAKGNILERFSAQQFPDLHSELNLSSLELGDSALYFCASSPTLTEAFFGQGTRLTVV.

This clonotype was counted at least ten times. This rearrangement joins TRBV9 to TRBJ1-6; 7 positions match TRBD1. Germline lookup yields CDR1 SGDLS and CDR2 YYNGEE. Losses at the gene ends were 5 bases for V and 6 bases for J; bases not matched to a gene: 8. The CDR3 consists of 15 residues. CDR3 nucleotides: TGTGCCAGCAGTCCAAGACAGGGTTTTAATTCACCCCTCCACTTT. Protein: CASSPRQGFNSPLHF.

This clonotype was recorded many times. The chain carries TRBV4-1 and TRBJ1-4; D is unclear. The germline CDR1 and CDR2 sequences are MGHRA and YSYEKL. The CDR3 is 16 residues long. V was cut by 0 bases and J by 4 bases, with 12 bases left in between. The chain's CDR3 is CASSQDSKAVNEKLFF. CDR3 bases: TGCGCCAGCAGCCAAGATTCGAAGGCTGTTAATGAAAAACTGTTTTTT.

The V and J genes are TRBV29-1 and TRBJ1-2; 8 nucleotides agree with TRBD1. From germline, CDR1 is SQVTM and CDR2 ANQGSEA. V shed 6 bases and J 2 bases; nucleotides not matched to a gene: 5. The CDR3 consists of 13 residues. The CDR3 nucleotides read TGCAGCGTCTTCACAGGGGGAAACTATGGCTACACCTTC. This translates into CSVFTGGNYGYTF.

This clonotype was seen many times. CDR3 sequence reads: CASSNRQGASSYGYTF. The CDR3 coding sequence is TGTGCCAGCAGCAACAGACAGGGGGCTTCTTCCTATGGCTACACCTTC. J is TRBJ1-2 and V is TRBV7-9; the match to TRBD1 covers 10 bases. Unmatched junction bases numbered 10, after V lost 5 bases and J lost 4 bases. Per the germline V gene, CDR1 is SEHNR and CDR2 is FQNEAQ (reference sequence). The CDR3 contains 16 residues.

This chain uses TRBV10-3 with TRBJ2-1, with 10 bases identical to TRBD1. This CDR3 spans 14 amino acids. Trimming removed 3 bases from V and 6 bases from J; junction bases left unmatched: 2. From germline, CDR1 is ENHRY and CDR2 SYGVKD. The CDR3 here is CAISDRTGGNEQFF. CDR3 bases: TGTGCCATCAGTGATCGGACAGGGGGCAATGAGCAGTTCTTC.